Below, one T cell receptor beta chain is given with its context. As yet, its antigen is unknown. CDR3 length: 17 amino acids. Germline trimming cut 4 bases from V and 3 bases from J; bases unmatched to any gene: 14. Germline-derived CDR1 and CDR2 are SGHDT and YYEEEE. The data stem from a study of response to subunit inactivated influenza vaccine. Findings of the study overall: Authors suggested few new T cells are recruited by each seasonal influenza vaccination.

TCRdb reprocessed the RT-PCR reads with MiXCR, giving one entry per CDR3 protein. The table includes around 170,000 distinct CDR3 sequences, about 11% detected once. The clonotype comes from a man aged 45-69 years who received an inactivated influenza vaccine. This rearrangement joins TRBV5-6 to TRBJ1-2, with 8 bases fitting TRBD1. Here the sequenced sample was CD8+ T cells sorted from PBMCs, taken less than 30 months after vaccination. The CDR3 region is CASSITGGLVGDYGYTF. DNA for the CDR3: TGTGCCAGCAGCATCACAGGGGGACTAGTTGGTGACTATGGCTACACCTTC.